The present TCR beta chain was sequenced within a study of cytomegalovirus exposure and HLA in healthy donors. The study's findings and limits: In a later analysis, an Asian-associated ancestry cluster reportedly showed fewer N-insertions than the roughly 730-donor mean. In a later analysis, TCR beta V- and J-gene trimming was associated with a missense DCLRE1C variant. Earlier analysis yielded a pattern in which most TCR beta V segments were productive about 90% or about 30% of the time.

Germline CDR1 and CDR2: SGHDT and YYEEEE. The CDR3 extends over 15 amino acids. V shed 4 bases, J shed 3 bases, and the junction held 9 bases outside the gene matches. Comment on this clone: What it binds is not known.

PCR used 60 Vbeta primers and 13 Jbeta primers. Sequencing was performed with immunoSEQ multiplex PCR; in TCRdb, only in-frame clones are kept and a portion is missing. The repertoire holds about 64,000 clones, with roughly 87% as singletons. The sequenced material came from PBMCs. This chain joins TRBV5-6 and TRBJ2-5, with TRBD1 identical over 7 bases. The receptor comes from a female donor in good health and CMV-seronegative. This chain's CDR3 is CASSPLGRGKETQYF. CDR3 nucleotide sequence: TGTGCCAGCAGCCCATTGGGCAGGGGGAAAGAGACCCAGTACTTC.